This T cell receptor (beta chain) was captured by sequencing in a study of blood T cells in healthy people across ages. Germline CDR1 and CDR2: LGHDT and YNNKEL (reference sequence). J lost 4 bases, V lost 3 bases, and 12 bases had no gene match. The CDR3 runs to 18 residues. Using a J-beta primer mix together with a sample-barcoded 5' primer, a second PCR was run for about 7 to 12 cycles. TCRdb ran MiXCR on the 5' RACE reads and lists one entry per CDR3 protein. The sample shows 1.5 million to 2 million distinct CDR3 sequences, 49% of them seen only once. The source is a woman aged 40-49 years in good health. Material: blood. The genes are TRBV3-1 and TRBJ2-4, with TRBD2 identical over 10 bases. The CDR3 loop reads CASSHTWSGGAVKNIQYF. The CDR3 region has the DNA TGTGCCAGCAGCCACACCTGGAGCGGGGGGGCTGTAAAAAACATTCAGTACTTC. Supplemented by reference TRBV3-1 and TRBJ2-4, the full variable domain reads DTAVSQTPKYLVTQMGNDKSIKCEQNLGHDTMYWYKQDSKKFLKIMFSYNNKELIINETVPNRFSPKSPDKAHLNLHINSLELGDSAVYFCASSHTWSGGAVKNIQYFGAGTRLSVL.